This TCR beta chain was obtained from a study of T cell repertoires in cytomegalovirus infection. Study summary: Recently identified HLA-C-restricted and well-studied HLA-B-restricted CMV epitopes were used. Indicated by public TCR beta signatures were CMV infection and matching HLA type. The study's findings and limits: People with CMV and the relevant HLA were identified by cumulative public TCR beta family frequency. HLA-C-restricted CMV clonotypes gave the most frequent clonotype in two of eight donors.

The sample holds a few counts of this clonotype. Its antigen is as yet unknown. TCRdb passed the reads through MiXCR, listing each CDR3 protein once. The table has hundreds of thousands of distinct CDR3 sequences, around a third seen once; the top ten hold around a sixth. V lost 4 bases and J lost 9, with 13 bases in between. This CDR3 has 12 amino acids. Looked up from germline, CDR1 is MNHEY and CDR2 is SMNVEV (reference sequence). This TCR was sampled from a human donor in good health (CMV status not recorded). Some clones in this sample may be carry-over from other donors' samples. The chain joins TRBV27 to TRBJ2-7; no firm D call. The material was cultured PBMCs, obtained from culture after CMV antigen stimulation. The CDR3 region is CASSSYPAVQYF. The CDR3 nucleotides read TGTGCCAGCAGTTCCTACCCCGCGGTGCAGTACTTC.